This T cell receptor (beta chain) is from a study of CDR3 diversity in severe acne. Germline V gene lookup returns CDR1 LGHDT and CDR2 YNNKEL (reference sequence). The CDR3 covers 15 residues. V lost 5 bases and J lost 2, with 15 bases in between. TCRdb re-derived calls from the PCR reads in MiXCR, one entry per CDR3 protein. The table shows around 91,000 distinct CDR3 sequences, with approximately 51% occurring only once. The chain uses TRBV3-1 and TRBJ2-5, with D possibly TRBD1 on 6 matching bases. The sequenced sample consisted of blood. This receptor was taken from a male donor in good health, without acne. In DNA, the CDR3 is TGTGCCAGCAGCTTAACGAGGGACACACAAGAGACCCAGTACTTC. Amino acid sequence: CASSLTRDTQETQYF.